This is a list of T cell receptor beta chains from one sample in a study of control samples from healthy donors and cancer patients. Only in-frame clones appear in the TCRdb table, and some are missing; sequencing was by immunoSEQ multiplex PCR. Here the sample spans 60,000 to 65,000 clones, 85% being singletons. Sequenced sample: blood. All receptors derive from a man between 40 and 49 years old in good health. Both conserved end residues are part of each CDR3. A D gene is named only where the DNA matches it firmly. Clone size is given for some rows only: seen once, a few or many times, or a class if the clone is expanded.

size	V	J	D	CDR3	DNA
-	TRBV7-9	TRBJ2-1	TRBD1	CASSPGTGGGYSYNEQFF	TGTGCCAGCAGCCCCGGGACAGGGGGCGGCTACTCCTACAATGAGCAGTTCTTC
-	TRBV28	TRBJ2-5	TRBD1	CASSLRAGTGLMTQYF	TGTGCCAGCAGTTTGCGCGCCGGGACAGGCTTAATGACCCAGTACTTC
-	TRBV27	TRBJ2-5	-	CASSLSRHIQETQYF	TGTGCCAGCAGTTTATCGAGGCACATACAAGAGACCCAGTACTTC
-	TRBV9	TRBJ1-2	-	CASSARTGNTYGYTF	TGTGCCAGCAGCGCCCGTACAGGGAACACCTATGGCTACACCTTC
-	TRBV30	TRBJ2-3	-	CAWSVSRVGTDTQYF	TGTGCCTGGAGTGTAAGCAGGGTAGGCACAGATACGCAGTATTTT
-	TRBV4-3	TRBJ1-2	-	CASSQKSRFLNYGYTF	TGCGCCAGCAGCCAAAAATCCCGGTTCCTTAACTATGGCTACACCTTC
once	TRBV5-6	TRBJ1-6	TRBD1	CASSFGGRGLGNSPLHF	TGTGCCAGCAGCTTTGGCGGCAGGGGGCTCGGAAATTCACCCCTCCACTTT
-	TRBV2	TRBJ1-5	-	CASSDDRKNQPQHF	TGTGCCAGCAGTGACGACAGAAAAAATCAGCCCCAGCATTTT
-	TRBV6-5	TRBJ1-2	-	CASSRTGSLSYGYTF	TGTGCCAGCAGTCGTACGGGGAGTCTATCCTATGGCTACACCTTC
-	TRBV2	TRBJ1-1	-	CASRGMNTEAFF	TGTGCCAGCAGGGGGATGAACACTGAAGCTTTCTTT
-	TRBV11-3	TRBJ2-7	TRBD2	CASSLNSLGLKNYEQYF	TGTGCCAGCAGCTTAAATTCGTTGGGACTAAAAAACTACGAGCAGTACTTC
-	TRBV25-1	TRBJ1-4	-	CASSEYTGLHEKLFF	TGTGCCAGCAGTGAATATACGGGTCTGCATGAAAAACTGTTTTTT
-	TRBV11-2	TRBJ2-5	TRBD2	CASSRGGADGETQYF	TGTGCCAGCAGCCGGGGGGGGGCGGATGGAGAGACCCAGTACTTC
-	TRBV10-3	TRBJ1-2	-	CAINGGYYGYTF	TGTGCCATCAATGGGGGATACTATGGCTACACCTTC
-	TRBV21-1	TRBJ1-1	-	CASTPNEGNTEAFF	TGTGCCAGCACCCCAAACGAGGGGAACACTGAAGCTTTCTTT
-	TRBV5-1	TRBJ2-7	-	CASSRGDNSYEQYF	TGCGCCAGCAGCCGAGGGGACAACTCCTACGAGCAGTACTTC
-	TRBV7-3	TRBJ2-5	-	CASRNGMAGGETQYF	TGTGCCAGCAGGAACGGGATGGCTGGGGGAGAGACCCAGTACTTC